One and the same sample provided the 14 T cell receptor beta chains below, sequenced in a study of T cell responses to AZD1222 COVID-19 vaccine. Generated by immunoSEQ multiplex PCR, the TCRdb table keeps only in-frame clones and is missing some. The table includes approximately 100,000 clones, roughly 88% detected once. The material sequenced was peripheral blood, taken on day 0 of AZD1222 vaccination. These receptors came from an adult in good health.

This chain connects TRBV6-2 or TRBV6-3 to TRBJ2-1; 10 bases are a match to TRBD2. The germline V gene encodes CDR1 MNHEY and CDR2 SVGEGT. Trimming took 7 bases from V and 9 from J; bases not matched to a gene: 12. This CDR3 comprises 15 residues. The CDR3 protein is CASTPALAGVPEQFF. The CDR3 region has the DNA TGTGCCAGCACCCCGGCCCTAGCGGGAGTCCCTGAGCAGTTCTTC.

V usage is TRBV19 and J usage is TRBJ2-7; TRBD1 matches 11 bases. With 5 bases clipped from V and 4 bases from J, the junction kept 7 bases outside the gene matches. In germline, CDR1 is LNHDA, CDR2 SQIVND (reference sequence). The CDR3 has 15 residues. The CDR3 loop is CASSDGTGGPYEQYF. The CDR3, as DNA: TGTGCCAGTAGTGATGGGACAGGGGGACCTTACGAGCAGTACTTC.

V and J are TRBV7-2 and TRBJ2-3; 11 bases align to TRBD2. V gave up 4 bases and J gave up 2 bases; unmatched junction bases: 8. Germline CDR1 is SGHTA and CDR2 is FQGNSA. This CDR3 is 17 amino acids long. The DNA of the CDR3 is TGTGCCAGCAGCTACCCCTCACTAGCGGGAGACACAGATACGCAGTATTTT. Its protein product is CASSYPSLAGDTDTQYF. The full variable domain, rest sourced from reference TRBV7-2 and TRBJ2-3, is GAGVSQSPSNKVTEKGKDVELRCDPISGHTALYWYRQSLGQGLEFLIYFQGNSAPDKSGLPSDRFSAERTGGSVSTLTIQRTQQEDSAVYLCASSYPSLAGDTDTQYFGPGTRLTVL.

V gene TRBV6-1 combines with J gene TRBJ1-4; no firm D call. Germline assignment: CDR1 MNHNS and CDR2 SASEGT. V lost 1 base and J lost 10, with 7 bases in between. There are 12 residues in the CDR3. DNA for the CDR3: TGTGCCAGCAGTGAAGGGGTAGGAAAACTGTTTTTT. This sequence encodes CASSEGVGKLFF.

This clone has a handful of counts. This rearrangement joins TRBV7-2 to TRBJ2-7, with TRBD1 matching 11 bases. In germline, CDR1 is SGHTA, CDR2 FQGNSA. With 2 bases clipped from V and 3 bases from J, the junction kept 12 bases outside the gene matches. This CDR3 region has 18 residues. The CDR3 loop reads CASSLYPPRGTGGYEQYF. DNA for the CDR3: TGTGCCAGCAGCTTATACCCCCCTCGCGGGACAGGGGGCTACGAGCAGTACTTC.

The V gene is TRBV7-2, the J gene TRBJ2-3; 9 bases align to TRBD2. The CDR3 covers 14 residues. Trimming removed 2 bases from V and 4 bases from J; junction bases left unmatched: 1. Germline-derived CDR1 and CDR2 are SGHTA and FQGNSA. Written as DNA, the CDR3 is TGTGCCAGCAGCTTAACTAGCGGGCCAGATACGCAGTATTTT. Amino acids: CASSLTSGPDTQYF.

This chain connects TRBV19 to TRBJ2-4, with TRBD1 matching over 9 bases. CDR1 is LNHDA, CDR2 SQIVND, per germline (reference sequence). The trim removed 7 bases at V and 0 bases at J, leaving 4 bases unmatched. There are 15 residues in the CDR3. CDR3 bases: TGTGCCAGTAAAAGACAGGGGGTAGCCAAAAACATTCAGTACTTC. Its translation: CASKRQGVAKNIQYF.

This chain joins TRBV19 and TRBJ1-1; no definite D call. This CDR3 has 14 residues. Germline CDR1 is LNHDA and CDR2 is SQIVND (reference sequence). V lost 3 bases and J 1 base, leaving 9 bases between the germline ends. CDR3 region: CASSMGWGNTEAFF. Here the CDR3 DNA reads TGTGCCAGTAGTATGGGTTGGGGGAACACTGAAGCTTTCTTT.

The chain carries TRBV19 and TRBJ1-5; no firm D call. Germline values: CDR1 LNHDA, CDR2 SQIVND (reference sequence). This CDR3 is 13 amino acids long. Trimming stripped 8 bases from V and 1 base from J, with 9 bases between. The CDR3 DNA sequence: TGTGCCAGTGCCTTAACGAGCAATCAGCCCCAGCATTTT. Encoded protein: CASALTSNQPQHF.

The chain joins TRBV15 to TRBJ1-3, with a weak D call TRBD1 (5 bases). CDR1 and CDR2 from the germline V gene are LNHNV and YYDKDF (reference sequence). There are 14 residues in the CDR3. Between the trimmed V and J ends, which lost 3 bases and 1 base, there was a span of 7 bases. CDR3 region: CATSRGGSGNTIYF. Here the CDR3 DNA reads TGTGCCACCAGCAGGGGGGGTTCTGGAAACACCATATATTTT. Looking up the rest from reference TRBV15 and TRBJ1-3 gives the full variable domain: DAMVIQNPRYQVTQFGKPVTLSCSQTLNHNVMYWYQQKSSQAPKLLFHYYDKDFNNEADTPDNFQSRRPNTSFCFLDIRSPGLGDTAMYLCATSRGGSGNTIYFGEGSWLTVV.

The rearrangement uses TRBV5-4 and TRBJ2-7; TRBD2 agrees at 12 bases. In germline, CDR1 is SGHNT, CDR2 YYREEE (reference sequence). The CDR3 sequence is 16 residues long. With 2 bases clipped from V and 3 bases from J, the junction kept 6 bases outside the gene matches. The CDR3: CASSFGGLAGHYEQYF. Here the CDR3 DNA reads TGTGCCAGCAGCTTCGGAGGACTAGCGGGGCACTACGAGCAGTACTTC.

V is TRBV21-1 and J is TRBJ1-5; the table names TRBD1, a call not compared with the DNA. TRBV21-1 is labeled a pseudogene. The CDR3 covers 14 residues. CDR3 coding DNA: TGTGCCATCCTACGGGACAGCTGCTATCAGCCCCAGCATTTT. It specifies CAILRDSCYQPQHF.

The gene calls are TRBV7-2 and TRBJ2-5; TRBD2 is a possible D gene (6 bases). The CDR3 runs 13 residues. Between the trimmed V and J ends, which lost 6 bases and 5 bases, there was a span of 13 bases. The germline V gene has CDR1 SGHTA and CDR2 FQGNSA. The CDR3 bases are TGTGCCAGCAGGGGTCAGGAGGGGGAGACCCAGTACTTC. Protein: CASRGQEGETQYF.

This clone is a singleton in its sample. As DNA, the CDR3 is TGCGCCAGCAGCCAAGGTGGGACACCTCTAAAGCAGTACTTC. Amino acid sequence: CASSQGGTPLKQYF. The V and J genes are TRBV4-3 and TRBJ2-7, with a weak D call TRBD1 (6 bases). Trimming cost V 1 base and J 8 bases, with 15 bases left between them. The CDR3 extends over 14 amino acids. The germline V gene has CDR1 LGHNA and CDR2 YSLEER.